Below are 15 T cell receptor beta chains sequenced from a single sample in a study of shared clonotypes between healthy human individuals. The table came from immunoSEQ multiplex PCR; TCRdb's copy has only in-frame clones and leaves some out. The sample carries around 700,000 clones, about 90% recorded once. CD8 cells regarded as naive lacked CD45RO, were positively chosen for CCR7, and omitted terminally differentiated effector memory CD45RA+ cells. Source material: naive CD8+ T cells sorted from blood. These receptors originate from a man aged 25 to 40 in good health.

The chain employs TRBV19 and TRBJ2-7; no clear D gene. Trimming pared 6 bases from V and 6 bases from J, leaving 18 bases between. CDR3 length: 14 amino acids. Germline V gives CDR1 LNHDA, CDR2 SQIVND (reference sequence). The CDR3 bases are TGTGCCAGTAGCGACGTGACGGAGCGTCCCGAGCAGTACTTC. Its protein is CASSDVTERPEQYF.

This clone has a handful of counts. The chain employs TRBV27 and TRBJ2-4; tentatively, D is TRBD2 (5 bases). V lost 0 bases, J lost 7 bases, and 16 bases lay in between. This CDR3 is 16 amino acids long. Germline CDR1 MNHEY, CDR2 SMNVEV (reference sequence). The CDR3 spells CASSLSGVGRMNIQYF. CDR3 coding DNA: TGTGCCAGCAGTTTATCGGGAGTCGGTCGTATGAACATTCAGTACTTC.

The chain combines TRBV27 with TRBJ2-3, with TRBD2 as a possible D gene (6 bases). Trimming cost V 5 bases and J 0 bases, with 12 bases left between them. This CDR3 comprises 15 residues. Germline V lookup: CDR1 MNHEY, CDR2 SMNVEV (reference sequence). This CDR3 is CASSGAGRSTDTQYF. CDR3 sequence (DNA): TGTGCCAGCAGTGGGGCGGGACGTAGCACAGATACGCAGTATTTT.

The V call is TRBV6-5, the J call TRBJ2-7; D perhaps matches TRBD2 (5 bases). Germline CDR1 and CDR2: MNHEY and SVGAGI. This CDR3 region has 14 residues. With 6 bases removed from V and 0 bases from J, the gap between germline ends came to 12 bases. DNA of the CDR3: TGTGCCAGCAGCCTAGGAGGTCCCTCCTACGAGCAGTACTTC. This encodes CASSLGGPSYEQYF.

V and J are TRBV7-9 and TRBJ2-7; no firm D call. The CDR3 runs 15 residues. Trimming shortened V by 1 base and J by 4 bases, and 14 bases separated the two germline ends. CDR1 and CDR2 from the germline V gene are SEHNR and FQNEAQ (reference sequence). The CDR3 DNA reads TGTGCCAGCAGCTTAGGTCCTAGTGAGGAATACGAGCAGTACTTC. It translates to CASSLGPSEEYEQYF.

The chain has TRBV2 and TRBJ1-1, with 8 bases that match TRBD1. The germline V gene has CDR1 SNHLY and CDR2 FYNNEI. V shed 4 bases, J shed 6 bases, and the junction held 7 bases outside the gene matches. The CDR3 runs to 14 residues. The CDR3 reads CASSGQGWFAEAFF. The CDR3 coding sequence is TGTGCCAGCAGTGGACAGGGGTGGTTCGCTGAAGCTTTCTTT.

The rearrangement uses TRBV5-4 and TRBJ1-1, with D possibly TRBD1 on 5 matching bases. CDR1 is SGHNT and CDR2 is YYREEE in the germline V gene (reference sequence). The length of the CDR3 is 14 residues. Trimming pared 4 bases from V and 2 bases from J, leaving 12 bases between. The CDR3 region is CASSKQVGNTEAFF. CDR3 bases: TGTGCCAGCAGCAAACAGGTCGGCAACACTGAAGCTTTCTTT.

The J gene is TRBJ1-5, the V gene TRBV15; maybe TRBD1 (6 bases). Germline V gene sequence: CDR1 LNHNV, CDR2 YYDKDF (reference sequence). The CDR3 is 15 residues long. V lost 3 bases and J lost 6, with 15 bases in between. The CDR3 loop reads CATSSLPRGGQPQHF. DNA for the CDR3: TGTGCCACCAGCAGTCTACCGAGGGGGGGTCAGCCCCAGCATTTT.

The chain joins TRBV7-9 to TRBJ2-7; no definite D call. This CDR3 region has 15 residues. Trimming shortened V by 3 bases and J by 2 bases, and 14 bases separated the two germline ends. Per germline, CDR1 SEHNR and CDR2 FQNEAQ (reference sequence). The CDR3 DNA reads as TGTGCCAGCAGCTTCGATATGGACGGTGCCTACGAGCAGTACTTC. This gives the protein CASSFDMDGAYEQYF.

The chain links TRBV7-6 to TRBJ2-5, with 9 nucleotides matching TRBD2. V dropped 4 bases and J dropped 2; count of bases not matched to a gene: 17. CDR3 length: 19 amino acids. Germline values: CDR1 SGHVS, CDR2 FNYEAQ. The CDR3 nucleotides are TGTGCCAGCAGCTCTAATCTAATAAGCGGGACTAGCAGGCAAGAGACCCAGTACTTC. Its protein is CASSSNLISGTSRQETQYF. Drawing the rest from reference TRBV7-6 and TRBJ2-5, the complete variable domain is GAGVSQSPRYKVTKRGQDVALRCDPISGHVSLYWYRQALGQGPEFLTYFNYEAQQDKSGLPNDRFSAERPEGSISTLTIQRTEQRDSAMYRCASSSNLISGTSRQETQYFGPGTRLLVL.

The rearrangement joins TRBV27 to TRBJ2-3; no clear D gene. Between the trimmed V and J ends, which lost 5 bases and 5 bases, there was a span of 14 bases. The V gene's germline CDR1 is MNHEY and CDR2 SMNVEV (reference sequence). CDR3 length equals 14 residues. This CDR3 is CASSPYIFGDTQYF. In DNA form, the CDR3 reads TGTGCCAGCAGTCCATATATCTTTGGAGATACGCAGTATTTT.

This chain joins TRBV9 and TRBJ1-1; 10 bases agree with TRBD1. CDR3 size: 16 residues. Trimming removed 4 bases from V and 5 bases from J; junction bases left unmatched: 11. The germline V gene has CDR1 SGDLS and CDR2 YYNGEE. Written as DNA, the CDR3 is TGTGCCAGCAGCCCCCCTGACAGGGGGCGAATTACTGAAGCTTTCTTT. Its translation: CASSPPDRGRITEAFF.

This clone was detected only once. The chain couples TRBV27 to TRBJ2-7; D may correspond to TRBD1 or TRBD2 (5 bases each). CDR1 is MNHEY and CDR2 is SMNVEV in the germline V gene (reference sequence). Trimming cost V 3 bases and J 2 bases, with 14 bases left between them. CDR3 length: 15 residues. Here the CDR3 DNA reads TGTGCCAGCAGTTTTTCGTCCGGGGCAGCCTACGAGCAGTACTTC. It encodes CASSFSSGAAYEQYF.

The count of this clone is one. CDR3 loop: CASSLVTGPDDTEAFF. CDR3 nucleotide sequence: TGTGCCAGCAGCTTGGTGACAGGCCCCGATGACACTGAAGCTTTCTTT. The chain carries TRBV5-4 and TRBJ1-1; D possibly corresponds to TRBD1 (6 bases). The germline V and J ends were trimmed by 0 bases and 3 bases, with 15 bases remaining between them. From germline, CDR1 is SGHNT and CDR2 YYREEE (reference sequence). The CDR3 runs to 16 residues.

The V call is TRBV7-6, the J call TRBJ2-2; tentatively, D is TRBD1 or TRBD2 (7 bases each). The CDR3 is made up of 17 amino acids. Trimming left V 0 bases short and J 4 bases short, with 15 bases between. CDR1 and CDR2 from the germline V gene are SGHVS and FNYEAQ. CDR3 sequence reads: CASSLAQGGSSTGELFF. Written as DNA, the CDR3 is TGTGCCAGCAGCTTAGCCCAGGGGGGGAGTAGCACCGGGGAGCTGTTTTTT.